One and the same sample provided the 14 T cell receptor beta chains below, sequenced in a study of blood T cells in healthy people across ages. The second PCR ran roughly 7 to 12 cycles with a sample-barcoded 5' primer and J-beta primers. TCRdb reprocessed the 5' RACE reads with MiXCR, giving one entry per CDR3 protein. The sample holds 1,100,000 or so distinct CDR3 sequences, under 45% seen once. Sequencing was carried out using blood. The source is a woman aged 60-70 years in good health.

The CDR3 loop reads CSARPAFRGTYNEQFF. In nucleotides, the CDR3 is TGCAGTGCTAGGCCCGCTTTCCGGGGGACCTACAATGAGCAGTTCTTC. The rearrangement joins TRBV20-1 to TRBJ2-1; tentative D call: TRBD2 (6 bases). This CDR3 region has 16 residues. Between the trimmed V and J ends, which lost 3 bases and 2 bases, there was a span of 17 bases. Germline CDR1 and CDR2: DFQATT and SNEGSKA (reference sequence).

A single count supports this clonotype. The chain links TRBV24-1 to TRBJ2-1; 12 positions agree with TRBD2. V shed 4 bases, J shed 8 bases, and the junction held 11 bases outside the gene matches. The CDR3 is made up of 17 amino acids. In germline, CDR1 is KGHDR, CDR2 SFDVKD. DNA for the CDR3: TGTGCCACCAGTGACCCAGGACTAGCGGGACGTGGCGATGAGCAGTTCTTC. Its translation is CATSDPGLAGRGDEQFF.

The chain employs TRBV4-1 and TRBJ2-5; D is uncertain. The J call is doubtful: the DNA matches TRBJ2-7 better. The CDR3 is made up of 16 amino acids. Germline V gives CDR1 MGHRA, CDR2 YSYEKL. Here the CDR3 reads CASSQDQVTATYEQYF. The CDR3 bases are TGCGCCAGCAGCCAAGATCAGGTGACGGCCACCTACGAGCAGTACTTC.

The chain uses TRBV7-8 and TRBJ2-5, with 11 bases lining up with TRBD2. TRBJ2-7 explains the end of the DNA better; the J call may be wrong. The CDR3 extends over 14 amino acids. Germline lookup yields CDR1 SGHVS and CDR2 FQNEAQ. The CDR3 DNA sequence: TGTGCCAGCAGCTCCCCACTAGCGGGGGACGAGCAGTACTTC. Translating it yields CASSSPLAGDEQYF.

The chain combines TRBV29-1 with TRBJ2-7, with 9 positions matching TRBD1. V was clipped by 6 bases and J by 2 bases; unmatched bases: 14. There are 16 residues in the CDR3. Germline values: CDR1 SQVTM, CDR2 ANQGSEA. Here the CDR3 reads CSVIGPGGTGTYEQYF. CDR3 nucleotides: TGCAGCGTCATTGGGCCCGGTGGGACAGGGACCTACGAGCAGTACTTC.

CDR3 sequence (DNA): TGTGCCAGCAGCCAGAGACAGGGAGAGGGTGGCTACACCTTC. Its protein product is CASSQRQGEGGYTF. V and J are TRBV3-1 and TRBJ1-2; 7 bases agree with TRBD1. The germline V gene has CDR1 LGHDT and CDR2 YNNKEL (reference sequence). J lost 7 bases, V lost 3 bases, and 8 bases had no gene match. This CDR3 spans 14 amino acids. Full variable domain (outside the CDR3, taken from reference TRBV3-1 and TRBJ1-2): DTAVSQTPKYLVTQMGNDKSIKCEQNLGHDTMYWYKQDSKKFLKIMFSYNNKELIINETVPNRFSPKSPDKAHLNLHINSLELGDSAVYFCASSQRQGEGGYTFGSGTRLTVV.

The chain has TRBV5-1 and TRBJ2-5, with TRBD2 matching 12 bases. The CDR3 is made up of 15 amino acids. The ends lost 6 bases at V and 5 bases at J; junction bases unmatched: 8. CDR1 and CDR2 (germline): SGHRS, YFSETQ. The CDR3 spells CASTLTSGSWETQYF. The CDR3 DNA is TGCGCCAGCACCCTGACTAGCGGGAGTTGGGAGACCCAGTACTTC.

This chain links TRBV6-6 with TRBJ1-2; D gene ambiguous. V was trimmed by 3 bases and J by 4 bases, leaving 9 bases between them. The CDR3 is made up of 13 amino acids. The germline V gene encodes CDR1 MNHNY and CDR2 SVGAGI (reference sequence). CDR3 loop: CASSYQQGYGYTF. CDR3 in DNA: TGTGCCAGCAGTTATCAGCAAGGCTATGGCTACACCTTC.

This clonotype was observed a few times. This rearrangement joins TRBV20-1 to TRBJ2-2; a possible D gene is TRBD1 (5 bases). The CDR3 extends over 13 amino acids. Looked up from germline, CDR1 is DFQATT and CDR2 is SNEGSKA (reference sequence). The V and J ends lost 3 bases and 10 bases respectively, with 15 bases between them. The DNA for the CDR3 is TGCAGTGCTAGCCAGGGCCAGCCAACGGAGCTGTTTTTT. It translates to CSASQGQPTELFF.

There are a few counts of this clonotype. The chain links TRBV5-1 to TRBJ1-1; perhaps TRBD1 as D (6 bases). This CDR3 has 14 amino acids. From germline, CDR1 is SGHRS and CDR2 YFSETQ. V was shortened by 4 bases and J by 6 bases, with 16 bases between the two germline ends. This CDR3 reads CASSPRQAAPEAFF. CDR3 coding DNA: TGCGCCAGCAGCCCGAGACAGGCTGCCCCTGAAGCTTTCTTT.

V is TRBV4-2 and J is TRBJ1-2; 8 positions match TRBD1. The germline gives CDR1 LGHNA, CDR2 YNFKEQ. The CDR3 runs to 14 residues. The J segment lost 8 bases and the V segment lost 5 bases, leaving 10 bases of the junction unmatched. The CDR3 region has the DNA TGTGCCAGCAGCATTCCCGACAGGGGCTTCGGCTACACCTTC. Translated, it gives CASSIPDRGFGYTF.

The rearrangement uses TRBV6-5 and TRBJ1-6; D is ambiguous. From germline, CDR1 is MNHEY and CDR2 SVGAGI. The length of the CDR3 is 16 residues. The ends were cut back, 2 bases at V and 7 bases at J, with 15 bases in the middle. The CDR3 spells CASSYGMEFGNSPLHF. For the CDR3, the DNA is TGTGCCAGCAGTTACGGTATGGAGTTCGGGAATTCACCCCTCCACTTT.

This clonotype was detected many times. The genes are TRBV25-1 and TRBJ2-7; D may be TRBD1 (5 bases). Germline CDR1 MGHDK, CDR2 SYGVNS. The CDR3 contains 16 residues. V lost 3 bases to trimming and J lost 3 bases, with 18 bases between them. The CDR3 DNA is TGTGCCAGCAGTGACCCCTACGACAGTTCTGGCTACGAGCAGTACTTC. Its protein product is CASSDPYDSSGYEQYF.

This clonotype came up a few times. J is TRBJ2-3 and V is TRBV27; no reliable D call. Per germline, CDR1 MNHEY and CDR2 SMNVEV (reference sequence). V was shortened by 6 bases and J by 3 bases, with 13 bases between the two germline ends. The CDR3 is made up of 14 amino acids. In DNA form, the CDR3 reads TGTGCCAGCAGCTTTTCATACTTGACAGATACGCAGTATTTT. Translation: CASSFSYLTDTQYF.